The 24 T cell receptor beta chains below were found in one sample sequenced in a study of CD8+ T cells in alopecia areata. Reverse transcribed after extraction, RNA yielded cDNA as the sequencing template. Data came from immunoSEQ multiplex PCR; TCRdb stores just in-frame clones and leaves some out. This sample has approximately 98,000 clones, with 55% to 70% found just once. Sequencing input: NKG2D-low CD8+ T cells sorted from blood. These receptors all stem from a human donor with alopecia areata.

This chain uses TRBV6-5 with TRBJ2-5; D is perhaps TRBD1 (6 bases). CDR1 and CDR2 from the germline V gene are MNHEY and SVGAGI. Trimming took 3 bases from V and 3 from J, leaving 8 bases between them. The CDR3 loop spans 13 amino acids. CDR3 residues: CASSYHREETQYF. DNA for the CDR3: TGTGCCAGCAGTTATCACAGGGAAGAGACCCAGTACTTC.

With respect to this clone: The same CDR3 can be traced to other DNA sequences in this sample. The chain is built from TRBV27 and TRBJ2-7, with D perhaps TRBD2 (5 bases). This CDR3 has 13 residues. With 3 bases removed from V and 2 bases from J, the gap between germline ends came to 8 bases. The germline V gene has CDR1 MNHEY and CDR2 SMNVEV (reference sequence). As DNA, the CDR3 is TGTGCCAGCAGTTTGACGGGGACCTACGAGCAGTACTTC. This gives the protein CASSLTGTYEQYF.

V and J are TRBV29-1 and TRBJ2-1, with D possibly being TRBD1 (5 bases). V was pared by 2 bases and J by 6 bases, with 14 bases between. The CDR3 contains 14 residues. Germline V gene sequence: CDR1 SQVTM, CDR2 ANQGSEA. CDR3 DNA sequence: TGCAGCGTTGAAAGGGCAGGGCAGGGCAATGAGCAGTTCTTC. Translating it yields CSVERAGQGNEQFF.

This sequence joins TRBV27 and TRBJ1-1; D is uncertain. From germline, CDR1 is MNHEY and CDR2 SMNVEV (reference sequence). CDR3 length: 14 amino acids. V lost 2 bases, J lost 4 bases, and 11 bases lay in between. CDR3 sequence reads: CASSLHGGGTEAFF. The CDR3 DNA reads as TGTGCCAGCAGTTTACATGGCGGAGGCACTGAAGCTTTCTTT.

The count of this clone is one. The genes are TRBV6-5 and TRBJ2-3; perhaps TRBD2 as D (5 bases). The CDR3 runs to 14 residues. Germline V gene lookup returns CDR1 MNHEY and CDR2 SVGAGI. V was cut by 5 bases and J by 0 bases, with 9 bases left in between. The CDR3 nucleotides are TGTGCCAGCAGTAACGGGGTGAGCACAGATACGCAGTATTTT. Protein: CASSNGVSTDTQYF.

Note on this clone: Different DNA sequences within this sample yield the same CDR3. V gene TRBV5-6 combines with J gene TRBJ2-7, with TRBD1 matching over 7 bases. This CDR3 is built from 13 residues. Germline V gene sequence: CDR1 SGHDT, CDR2 YYEEEE. The junction had 0 bases not matched to a gene; V was cut back by 0 bases and J by 3 bases. The CDR3 coding sequence is TGTGCCAGCAGCTTGGGGACAGGCTACGAGCAGTACTTC. Residues: CASSLGTGYEQYF.

This clone was detected only a few times. The J gene is TRBJ1-1, the V gene TRBV27; the D is unclear. Per the germline V gene, CDR1 is MNHEY and CDR2 is SMNVEV (reference sequence). Trimming took off 5 bases at V and 1 base at J, with 8 bases between the two ends. The CDR3 totals 13 residues. In DNA, the CDR3 is TGTGCCAGCAGTAAGGGTACGAACACTGAAGCTTTCTTT. As protein: CASSKGTNTEAFF.

The J gene is TRBJ2-3, the V gene TRBV7-9; 9 nucleotides align to TRBD1. The CDR3 contains 16 residues. Germline assignment: CDR1 SEHNR and CDR2 FQNEAQ (reference sequence). V shed 5 bases and J 4 bases; nucleotides not matched to a gene: 10. CDR3 sequence (DNA): TGTGCCAGCAGCCCGCGATTTGGACAGGGGTCAGATACGCAGTATTTT. Protein: CASSPRFGQGSDTQYF.

This clone was seen a single time. This chain links TRBV2 with TRBJ2-1; TRBD2 aligns across 7 bases. Trimming removed 10 bases from V and 5 bases from J; junction bases left unmatched: 8. The CDR3 loop spans 13 amino acids. The germline V gene encodes CDR1 SNHLY and CDR2 FYNNEI. The CDR3 DNA reads TGTGCCACCTGGGGAGGGCTGAACAATGAGCAGTTCTTC. Residues: CATWGGLNNEQFF.

The chain is built from TRBV7-9 and TRBJ2-7; D might be TRBD2 (7 bases). This CDR3 contains 12 residues. V lost 11 bases, J lost 2 bases, and 13 bases lay in between. The V gene's germline CDR1 is SEHNR and CDR2 FQNEAQ (reference sequence). The CDR3 bases are TGTGCCCTAGAGGGGGGGCCCTACGAGCAGTACTTC. It encodes CALEGGPYEQYF.

The V gene is TRBV29-1, the J gene TRBJ1-3, with 7 positions matching TRBD1. The J segment lost 0 bases and the V segment lost 5 bases, leaving 7 bases of the junction unmatched. Germline V gene lookup returns CDR1 SQVTM and CDR2 ANQGSEA. This CDR3 comprises 15 residues. Here the CDR3 DNA reads TGCAGCGTTAGATCGTCAGGGGGCTCTGGAAACACCATATATTTT. As protein: CSVRSSGGSGNTIYF.

The V and J genes are TRBV27 and TRBJ1-2; D is undetermined. Germline V CDR1 and CDR2: MNHEY, SMNVEV (reference sequence). V lost 2 bases, J lost 1 base, and 11 bases lay in between. The CDR3 is made up of 15 amino acids. CDR3 sequence: CASSLDGPHNYGYTF. CDR3 bases: TGTGCCAGCAGTTTAGACGGACCCCATAACTATGGCTACACCTTC.

This clone appeared a few times. The chain couples TRBV27 to TRBJ2-7; the match to TRBD2 covers 7 bases. The CDR3 totals 14 residues. CDR1 and CDR2 (germline): MNHEY, SMNVEV (reference sequence). V shed 2 bases, J shed 5 bases, and the junction held 6 bases outside the gene matches. CDR3 amino acids: CASSLVGGPHEQYF. DNA for the CDR3: TGTGCCAGCAGTTTAGTGGGAGGGCCCCACGAGCAGTACTTC.

This rearrangement joins TRBV7-3 to TRBJ1-1, with TRBD1 as a possible D gene (6 bases). V was pared by 2 bases and J by 4 bases, with 14 bases between. The CDR3 runs 15 residues. Germline lookup yields CDR1 SGHTA and CDR2 FQGTGA. CDR3 loop: CASSLYGGVGTEAFF. CDR3 bases: TGTGCCAGCAGCTTATACGGGGGCGTCGGCACTGAAGCTTTCTTT.

The chain employs TRBV27 and TRBJ2-7; TRBD2 might be the D (6 bases). CDR1 and CDR2 (germline): MNHEY, SMNVEV (reference sequence). The CDR3 loop spans 14 amino acids. Trimming stripped 1 base from V and 5 bases from J, with 12 bases between. Here the CDR3 reads CASSLYGRRDEQYF. Written as DNA, the CDR3 is TGTGCCAGCAGTTTATACGGGAGAAGGGACGAGCAGTACTTC.

This clone has a handful of counts. The CDR3 protein is CAARQGYTEAFF. The DNA of the CDR3 is TGTGCCGCTAGACAGGGGTACACTGAAGCTTTCTTT. The chain links TRBV28 to TRBJ1-1, with 8 bases matching TRBD1. Germline CDR1 is MDHEN and CDR2 is SYDVKM. The length of the CDR3 is 12 residues. V dropped 11 bases and J dropped 3; count of bases not matched to a gene: 5.

CDR3 nucleotides: TGTGCCAGCAGCTTACCGACTAGTTTCAATGAGCAGTTCTTC. It codes for CASSLPTSFNEQFF. This chain links TRBV7-8 with TRBJ2-1; D might be TRBD2 (6 bases). From germline, CDR1 is SGHVS and CDR2 FQNEAQ. The CDR3 is made up of 14 amino acids. Trimming removed 2 bases at V and 6 bases at J, with 11 bases between.

This clone was counted a single time. The chain is built from TRBV7-8 and TRBJ2-7; 9 nucleotides agree with TRBD2. The germline V gene encodes CDR1 SGHVS and CDR2 FQNEAQ. V was pared by 3 bases and J by 4 bases, with 10 bases of the junction left unmatched. The CDR3 sequence is 16 residues long. The CDR3 DNA follows: TGTGCCAGCAGCTTCCAGCGGGAGGCTCCCCTATACGAGCAGTACTTC. It codes for CASSFQREAPLYEQYF.

The J gene is TRBJ2-2, the V gene TRBV4-1, with 12 bases identical to TRBD1. This CDR3 is 17 amino acids long. CDR1 and CDR2 from the germline V gene are MGHRA and YSYEKL. Germline trimming cut 1 base from V and 5 bases from J; bases unmatched to any gene: 5. The CDR3: CASSQAVGQGATGELFF. DNA of the CDR3: TGCGCCAGCAGCCAAGCTGTGGGACAGGGGGCTACCGGGGAGCTGTTTTTT.

The chain is built from TRBV2 and TRBJ1-1; TRBD1 might be the D (6 bases). From germline, CDR1 is SNHLY and CDR2 FYNNEI. This CDR3 region has 15 residues. Trimming took off 8 bases at V and 0 bases at J, with 16 bases between the two ends. The CDR3 region is CASVRDTLLNTEAFF. The DNA for the CDR3 is TGTGCCAGCGTCCGGGACACCCTATTGAACACTGAAGCTTTCTTT. Full variable domain (remainder filled in from reference TRBV2 and TRBJ1-1): EPEVTQTPSHQVTQMGQEVILRCVPISNHLYFYWYRQILGQKVEFLVSFYNNEISEKSEIFDDQFSVERPDGSNFTLKIRSTKLEDSAMYFCASVRDTLLNTEAFFGQGTRLTVV.

This clone was observed once. The rearrangement uses TRBV27 and TRBJ2-7; 11 bases are a match to TRBD2. Germline V CDR1 and CDR2: MNHEY, SMNVEV (reference sequence). The CDR3 sequence is 13 residues long. The ends lost 7 bases at V and 5 bases at J; junction bases unmatched: 4. For the CDR3, the DNA is TGTGCCAGCACGACTAGCGGGAACCACGAGCAGTACTTC. Protein sequence: CASTTSGNHEQYF.

This clone turned up a few times. J is TRBJ2-7 and V is TRBV2; a weak D match, TRBD2 (6 bases). This CDR3 spans 18 amino acids. V lost 7 bases and J lost 5, with 30 bases in between. CDR1 SNHLY and CDR2 FYNNEI come from the germline V gene. The chain's CDR3 is CASKFEPPGSGRPNEQYF. In DNA, the CDR3 is TGTGCCAGCAAATTCGAGCCTCCCGGGAGCGGACGGCCCAACGAGCAGTACTTC.

V usage is TRBV29-1 and J usage is TRBJ2-7; possibly TRBD1 for D (5 bases). V was shortened by 1 base and J by 5 bases, with 12 bases between the two germline ends. The length of the CDR3 is 13 residues. Germline CDR1 SQVTM, CDR2 ANQGSEA. This chain's CDR3 is CSVEVQGWDEQYF. The CDR3 DNA follows: TGCAGCGTTGAAGTCCAGGGATGGGACGAGCAGTACTTC.

CDR3 residues: CASSQSRDREETQYF. The CDR3 nucleotides read TGCGCCAGCAGTCAATCCCGCGACAGGGAAGAGACCCAGTACTTC. The rearrangement joins TRBV23-1 to TRBJ2-5, with TRBD1 matching 7 bases. TRBV23-1 is an ORF; its function is uncertain. This CDR3 is built from 15 residues. V lost 0 bases and J lost 3; bases outside the gene matches: 4.